This T cell receptor beta chain comes out of a study of T cells in localized non-small cell lung cancer. The repertoire was sequenced with immunoSEQ multiplex PCR; TCRdb's copy has only in-frame clones and lacks some. The sample has under 40,000 clones; roughly 87% are singletons. This CDR3 is 15 amino acids long. The V and J ends lost 3 bases and 5 bases respectively, with 14 bases between them. Germline loops: CDR1 MGHDK, CDR2 SYGVNS. The chain has TRBV25-1 and TRBJ2-1; D possibly corresponds to TRBD2 (6 bases). The TCR sequence derives from a man aged 35 to 69 with stage III lung adenocarcinoma. Sequencing was performed on peripheral blood mononuclear cells, taken before any cancer treatment. CDR3 loop: CASSDTGLPNNEQFF. The DNA of the CDR3 is TGTGCCAGCAGTGATACGGGACTCCCCAACAATGAGCAGTTCTTC. Complete variable domain (other parts from reference TRBV25-1 and TRBJ2-1): EADIYQTPRYLVIGTGKKITLECSQTMGHDKMYWYQQDPGMELHLIHYSYGVNSTEKGDLSSESTVSRIRTEHFPLTLESARPSHTSQYLCASSDTGLPNNEQFFGPGTRLTVL.